The clone carrying this T cell receptor (beta chain) was seen a few times. The antigen is unknown. The data stem from a study of identical twins. Overall study results and limits: The models gave estimates that fell short of the out-of-frame TCR alpha sharing seen in monozygotic twins. Cross-sectional statistics, not tracking of the same donors, supported the conclusions.

V gave up 3 bases and J gave up 8 bases; unmatched junction bases: 2. CDR3 length equals 13 residues. Template switching added a universal primer binding site, and final cDNA carried unique molecular identifiers. One entry per CDR3 protein, called by TCRdb with MiXCR from the 5' RACE reads. In the table there are approximately 550,000 distinct CDR3 sequences, more than 20% of which are singletons. This sample was shared with a second study, whose subject was yellow fever vaccine responses in identical twins.

Sequences were obtained from CD4+ T cells sorted from blood. This clonotype was sampled from a young woman in good health. The chain links TRBV12-3 or TRBV12-4 to TRBJ2-1, with 9 bases lining up with TRBD1. CDR3 in amino acids: CASSFRTGDEQFF. The CDR3 nucleotides read TGTGCCAGCAGTTTCAGGACAGGGGATGAGCAGTTCTTC.